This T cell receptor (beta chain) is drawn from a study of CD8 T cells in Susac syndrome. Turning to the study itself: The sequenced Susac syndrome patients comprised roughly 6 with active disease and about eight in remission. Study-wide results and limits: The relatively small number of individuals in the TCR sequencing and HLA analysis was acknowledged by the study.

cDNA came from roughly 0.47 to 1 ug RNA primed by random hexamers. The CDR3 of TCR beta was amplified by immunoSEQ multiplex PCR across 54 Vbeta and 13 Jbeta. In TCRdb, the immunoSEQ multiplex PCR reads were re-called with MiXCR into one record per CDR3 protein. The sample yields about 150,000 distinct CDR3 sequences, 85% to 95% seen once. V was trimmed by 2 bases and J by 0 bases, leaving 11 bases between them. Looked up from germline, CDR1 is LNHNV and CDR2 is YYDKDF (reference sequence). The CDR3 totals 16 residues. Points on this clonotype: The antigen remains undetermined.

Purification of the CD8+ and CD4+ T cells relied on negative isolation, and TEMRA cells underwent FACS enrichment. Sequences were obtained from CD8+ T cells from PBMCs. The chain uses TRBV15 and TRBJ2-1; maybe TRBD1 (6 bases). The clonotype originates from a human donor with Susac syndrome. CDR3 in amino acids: CATSRPGESSYNEQFF. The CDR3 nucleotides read TGTGCCACCAGCAGACCAGGGGAAAGCTCCTACAATGAGCAGTTCTTC.